This entry describes one T cell receptor (beta chain). Its antigen is as yet unknown. With 0 bases removed from V and 4 bases from J, the gap between germline ends came to 7 bases. The CDR3 loop spans 13 amino acids. Looked up from germline, CDR1 is SGHTA and CDR2 is FQGNSA. Study-wide results and limits: Tumor memory CD4+ T cell TCR gene usage clustered with blood and lymph node memory CD4+ cells and lymph node naive CD4+ cells.

Treg sorting used a CD4+CD25+CD127-/low gate. TCRdb re-called the 5' RACE reads with MiXCR, one entry per CDR3 protein. The sample carries roughly 7,400 distinct CDR3 sequences, 73% recorded once. The receptor comes from a female donor with breast cancer. The sequenced sample was tumor-infiltrating Tregs sorted from the breast tumor. V usage is TRBV7-2 and J usage is TRBJ2-7; no reliable D call. CDR3 sequence: CASSLAQRYEQYF. The CDR3, as DNA: TGTGCCAGCAGCTTAGCGCAACGTTACGAGCAGTACTTC.